Shown below are 15 T cell receptor beta chains from a single sample sequenced in a study of human T cells and chemical hapten exposure. TCRdb recomputed calls from the RACE reads with MiXCR, one row per CDR3 protein. The sample contains fewer than 150,000 distinct CDR3 sequences, roughly an eighth of which appear only once. Time point in this sample: patch test 1, 2 weeks after DPC sensitization. Treatment defined: therapeutic diphenylcyclopropenone sensitization with weekly scalp DPC. The sample in question was whole blood, obtained in connection with sensitization to the hapten diphenylcyclopropenone (DPC). These receptors were obtained from a young man with alopecia areata. Some clones in this sample may be carry-over from other donors' samples.

This clonotype has ten or more counts. The chain uses TRBV20-1 and TRBJ2-7; TRBD1 agrees at 7 bases. The germline V gene has CDR1 DFQATT and CDR2 SNEGSKA (reference sequence). The CDR3 totals 15 residues. Trimming cost V 5 bases and J 4 bases; bases outside gene matches: 14. The CDR3 here is CSAERTGTVPYEQYF. Written as DNA, the CDR3 is TGCAGTGCTGAGCGCACCGGGACAGTTCCTTACGAGCAGTACTTC.

The chain employs TRBV9 and TRBJ1-1; 7 bases line up with TRBD1. The CDR3 is 16 residues long. Trimming cost V 3 bases and J 4 bases; bases outside gene matches: 12. Germline CDR1 reads SGDLS; CDR2 reads YYNGEE. DNA for the CDR3: TGTGCCAGCAGCGCACAACCCACAGGGGCTTCCACTGAAGCTTTCTTT. Its translation: CASSAQPTGASTEAFF. Complete variable domain (other parts from reference TRBV9 and TRBJ1-1): DSGVTQTPKHLITATGQRVTLRCSPRSGDLSVYWYQQSLDQGLQFLIQYYNGEERAKGNILERFSAQQFPDLHSELNLSSLELGDSALYFCASSAQPTGASTEAFFGQGTRLTVV.

J is TRBJ1-1 and V is TRBV29-1; 7 bases are a match to TRBD1. After removal of 6 bases from V and 0 bases from J, the junction contained 1 base not matched to a gene. Looked up from germline, CDR1 is SQVTM and CDR2 is ANQGSEA. The CDR3 covers 12 residues. The CDR3 DNA reads as TGCAGCGTACAGGGGATGAACACTGAAGCTTTCTTT. This sequence encodes CSVQGMNTEAFF. Full variable domain (missing parts from reference TRBV29-1 and TRBJ1-1): SAVISQKPSRDICQRGTSLTIQCQVDSQVTMMFWYRQQPGQSLTLIATANQGSEATYESGFVIDKFPISRPNLTFSTLTVSNMSPEDSSIYLCSVQGMNTEAFFGQGTRLTVV.

This chain links TRBV20-1 with TRBJ2-7, with 10 bases aligning to TRBD2. The CDR3 sequence is 14 residues long. V lost 3 bases to trimming and J lost 3 bases; unmatched junction nucleotides: 5. The germline gives CDR1 DFQATT, CDR2 SNEGSKA (reference sequence). CDR3 nucleotide sequence: TGCAGTGCTAGTAAGGCTAGCGGGGGCTACGAGCAGTACTTC. This sequence encodes CSASKASGGYEQYF.

This clonotype was detected many times. The chain joins TRBV3-1 to TRBJ1-1; D is ambiguous. The germline V and J ends were trimmed by 2 bases and 6 bases, with 10 bases remaining between them. Germline lookup yields CDR1 LGHDT and CDR2 YNNKEL (reference sequence). The CDR3 is 13 residues long. Written as DNA, the CDR3 is TGTGCCAGCAGCCAAAATGACCGAGCTGAAGCTTTCTTT. Protein sequence: CASSQNDRAEAFF.

The V and J genes are TRBV4-1 and TRBJ2-7; the D gene could be TRBD1 or TRBD2 (6 bases each). This CDR3 is built from 15 residues. From germline, CDR1 is MGHRA and CDR2 YSYEKL. The V gene lost 0 bases and the J gene lost 3 bases, with 12 bases spanning the gap. In DNA form, the CDR3 reads TGCGCCAGCAGCCAAGAATGGGGGGCTAGCTACGAGCAGTACGTC. This sequence encodes CASSQEWGASYEQYV.

Here the CDR3 reads CASIKGQVAKNIQYF. The DNA of the CDR3 is TGTGCCAGCATCAAAGGGCAGGTTGCCAAAAACATTCAGTACTTC. The chain employs TRBV2 and TRBJ2-4; D is unclear. The CDR3 sequence is 15 residues long. The V end lost 7 bases, the J end lost 1 base, and 14 bases lay between the germline ends. CDR1 and CDR2 from the germline V gene are SNHLY and FYNNEI.

This clonotype was found a few times. The chain is built from TRBV20-1 and TRBJ1-5, with unresolved D. V dropped 3 bases and J dropped 7 bases, with 7 bases sitting between them. CDR1 DFQATT and CDR2 SNEGSKA come from the germline V gene (reference sequence). CDR3 length: 11 residues. The CDR3 DNA reads as TGCAGTGCTAGTGTTGGGCAGCCCCAGCATTTT. It yields the protein CSASVGQPQHF.

This clonotype was recorded many times. The chain combines TRBV6-4 with TRBJ2-3; D assignment may be TRBD1 or TRBD2 (5 bases each). V was clipped by 0 bases and J by 6 bases, with 16 bases between them. This CDR3 has 16 residues. Per germline, CDR1 MRHNA and CDR2 SNTAGT. CDR3 nucleotide sequence: TGTGCCAGCAGTGACTCTCTAGGGACGGACCTCGATACGCAGTATTTT. It yields the protein CASSDSLGTDLDTQYF.

This clonotype occurred a few times. The chain combines TRBV3-1 with TRBJ2-3; TRBD2 matches at 11 bases. The CDR3 is 16 amino acids. CDR1 and CDR2 from the germline V gene are LGHDT and YNNKEL (reference sequence). Losses at the gene ends were 5 bases for V and 4 bases for J; bases not matched to a gene: 8. CDR3 amino acids: CASSSDLAGGSDTQYF. Written as DNA, the CDR3 is TGTGCCAGCAGCTCGGACCTAGCGGGGGGATCAGATACGCAGTATTTT.

The chain couples TRBV19 to TRBJ2-1, with D possibly matching TRBD1 (6 bases). This CDR3 spans 14 amino acids. Trimming stripped 5 bases from V and 3 bases from J, with 11 bases between. Germline V gene lookup returns CDR1 LNHDA and CDR2 SQIVND (reference sequence). The CDR3 nucleotides read TGTGCCAGTAGTTGGCAGGGGAGCTACAATGAGCAGTTCTTC. This encodes CASSWQGSYNEQFF.

This clonotype was picked up many times. The chain uses TRBV20-1 and TRBJ1-5, with D possibly being TRBD1 (5 bases). The CDR3 is 13 residues long. The V and J ends lost 6 bases and 4 bases respectively, with 13 bases between them. The germline gives CDR1 DFQATT, CDR2 SNEGSKA (reference sequence). The CDR3 nucleotides are TGCAGTGCCGAGGTTCCAGGGAATCAGCCCCAGCATTTT. The encoded protein is CSAEVPGNQPQHF.

This clonotype appeared a single time. CDR3 amino acids: CASSIGGPYGYTF. CDR3 bases: TGTGCCAGCAGTATCGGGGGCCCGTATGGCTACACCTTC. The gene calls are TRBV28 and TRBJ1-2; maybe TRBD1 (6 bases). V was pared by 5 bases and J by 5 bases, with 12 bases between. The CDR3 is 13 amino acids. Looked up from germline, CDR1 is MDHEN and CDR2 is SYDVKM.

The V gene is TRBV3-1, the J gene TRBJ2-5; maybe TRBD1 (5 bases). The V end lost 0 bases, the J end lost 5 bases, and 16 bases lay between the germline ends. Germline V gene data show CDR1 as LGHDT and CDR2 as YNNKEL (reference sequence). The CDR3 runs to 16 residues. For the CDR3, the DNA is TGTGCCAGCAGCCAAGATCGCCCAGGGAAAGGGGAGACCCAGTACTTC. This translates into CASSQDRPGKGETQYF.

This clonotype was counted many times. The J gene is TRBJ2-5, the V gene TRBV7-6; D might be TRBD1 or TRBD2, each matching 6 bases. CDR1 is SGHVS and CDR2 is FNYEAQ in the germline V gene. The CDR3 extends over 13 amino acids. V lost 7 bases and J 4 bases, leaving 13 bases between the germline ends. CDR3 residues: CASNPGEAETQYF. The DNA for the CDR3 is TGTGCCAGCAATCCAGGGGAGGCAGAGACCCAGTACTTC.